This T cell receptor (beta chain) was captured in a study of T cells in Graves' hyperthyroidism and ophthalmopathy (dated by TCRdb to between 2017 and 2020). In the study overall: Peripheral blood samples were taken at the time of initial diagnosis, prior to any treatment. TCR V-J signatures able to tell the groups apart were searched for in a discovery cohort of about a hundred patients, of whom over 40 had Graves' ophthalmopathy and about 55 had stable Graves' hyperthyroidism. Prospective prediction of ophthalmopathy was tested in an independent validation cohort consisting of roughly 19 hyperthyroidism patients and more than 15 patients who later progressed to ophthalmopathy. The 85 to 100 discovery patients were randomly split 7:3 into training and test sets. In addition, the study compared T-cell repertoires in thyroid tissue and in blood from five to seven Graves' hyperthyroidism patients. After blood sampling, hyperthyroidism patients were treated with methimazole at a starting dose of 30 mg daily, and ophthalmopathy patients were treated with high-dose intravenous methylprednisolone. The paper reports TCR Vbeta CDR3 sequencing of approximately 140 peripheral blood samples: 43 ophthalmopathy, over 70 hyperthyroidism and around 17 progressor patients. General conclusions and limits of the study: A model built on a 13 V-J signature distinguished ophthalmopathy from stable hyperthyroidism, reaching roughly 88% sensitivity and about 81% specificity in cross-validation and 80%/75% in testing. Most expanded thyroid clonotypes (frequency above 0.001) were also detected in blood, suggesting blood repertoires may reflect thyroid immune responses. In validation, the model predicted progression to ophthalmopathy a median of around 6.5 months before onset, with around 70% sensitivity and just under 75% specificity. Sample size was not statistically predetermined, and investigators were not blinded to group allocation.

The TCR beta CDR3 regions were amplified from RNA transcripts. The TCR CDR3 was subjected to a first round of RT-PCR using the HTBI primer set and the Qiagen OneStep RT-PCR kit. A second multiplex PCR round built the libraries, followed by size selection and purification. Libraries were sequenced paired-end with 100 bp reads on an Illumina HiSeq2000. Per the original workflow: SOAPnuke was used to process the raw data, throwing out any read that contained adapters or uncalled bases, had a mean Phred below 15, or lacked an exact constant-primer or identifier match. High-quality paired reads were merged with COPE v1.2.5, and unique nucleotide sequences were defined as clonotypes. Clonotypes were aligned to IMGT TRBV, TRBD and TRBJ reference segments using MiTCR v1.1. Analysis was restricted to V-J combinations with a frequency above 0.0001, which covered 98% to 99.2% of repertoires. The TCS score was defined as the ratio of F50 (clonal expansion) to E x V (chaos), calculated using BLOSUM62-based TCRdist between CDR3 peptides within each V-J. Welch's t-statistics and random forest reduced approximately 520 V-J features to about 12, which were used in a naive Bayes classifier (R e1071). The raw public reads went through TCRdb reprocessing: fastp at Q25, MiXCR clone calling, in-frame beta chains kept. Every entry covers one CDR3 protein and lists the most common genes and DNA from its rows. The V and J calls were determined by TCRdb, not by the authors. The sample table holds about 300,000 distinct CDR3 sequences, of which about an eighth were seen once. Roughly 7.9% of the sample is taken by the ten largest.

V is reduced by 5 bases and J by 4 bases, leaving a spacing of 9 bases between them. The CDR3 sequence holds 13 residues, the cysteine and phenylalanine included. CDR3 DNA only is kept here, 39 bases in frame from base 1. Graves' hyperthyroidism was defined as stable when no progression to ophthalmopathy occurred over 18 months of follow-up. The hyperthyroidism patients were between 18 and 65 years old and newly diagnosed, with a disease duration of less than 2 months. Patients with uncontrolled infections, other autoimmune diseases, pregnancy or lactation were excluded. Clinical symptoms, serum thyroxine and TRAb, thyroid ultrasound, and orbital computed tomography formed the basis for the diagnoses. Ficoll-Paque density gradient centrifugation was used to isolate PBMCs from about 9.4 ml of fresh peripheral blood. Trizol reagent was used to extract total RNA, and RNA quality was then checked on an Agilent 2100 Bioanalyzer.

This clonotype was counted many times. Its antigen has not been determined. No much larger clonotype is one base removed from it; base qualities were not supplied. The sample was blood. The TCR sequence derives from a woman between 40 and 50 years old with Graves' hyperthyroidism. This chain joins TRBV12-3 or TRBV12-4 to TRBJ1-5, with the D gene call left open. The CDR3 loop reads CASSGRLNQPQHF. The sequenced DNA: TGTGCCAGCAGTGGACGGCTAAATCAGCCCCAGCATTTT.